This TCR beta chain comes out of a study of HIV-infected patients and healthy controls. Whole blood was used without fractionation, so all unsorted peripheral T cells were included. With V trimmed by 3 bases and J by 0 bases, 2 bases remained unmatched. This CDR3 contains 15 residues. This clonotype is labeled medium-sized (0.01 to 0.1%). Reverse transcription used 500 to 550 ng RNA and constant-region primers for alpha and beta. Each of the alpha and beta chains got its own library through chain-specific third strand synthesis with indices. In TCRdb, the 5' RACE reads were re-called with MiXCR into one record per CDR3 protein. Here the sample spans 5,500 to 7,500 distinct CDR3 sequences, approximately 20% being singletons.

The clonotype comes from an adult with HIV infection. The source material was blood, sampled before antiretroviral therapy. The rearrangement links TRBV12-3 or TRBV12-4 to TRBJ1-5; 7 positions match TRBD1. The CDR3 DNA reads TGTGCCAGCAGTTTCACAGGGGATAGCAATCAGCCCCAGCATTTT. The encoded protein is CASSFTGDSNQPQHF.